The clone carrying this T cell receptor (beta chain) was counted between two and nine times. Its antigen remains unknown. Sequencing relied on immunoSEQ assay v3.0, run at survey level. Only in-frame clones appear in the TCRdb table, and some are missing; sequencing was by immunoSEQ multiplex PCR. The repertoire holds around 16,000 clones, with less than 80% as singletons. The data originate from a study of long-term antiretroviral therapy in people with HIV. Study-level results: The repertoire was dominated at all time points by clones expanded before ART. Against controls, HIV repertoires showed narrower ranges of CDR3 length. ART was followed by higher diversity that remained below transplant donor controls.

The V gene lost 3 bases and the J gene lost 6 bases, with 6 bases spanning the gap. Per the germline V gene, CDR1 is SGHNT and CDR2 is YYREEE (reference sequence). CDR3 size: 12 residues. The TCR originated in a woman between 35 and 50 years old with HIV. The rearrangement joins TRBV5-4 to TRBJ2-2, with D perhaps TRBD2 (5 bases). Source: unsorted PBMCs, taken just over 3.1 years after starting antiretroviral therapy. CDR3 sequence (DNA): TGTGCCAGCAGCTCGGACTCCGGGGAGCTGTTTTTT. Translating it yields CASSSDSGELFF.